Detailed here is one T cell receptor (beta chain). Its specificity is not known. The source of the sample is a study of blood T cells in healthy people across ages. V lost 3 bases and J 0 bases, leaving 8 bases between the germline ends. Germline V CDR1 and CDR2: SQVTM, ANQGSEA. The CDR3 is 13 amino acids. The use of a sample-barcoded 5' primer and a J-beta primer mix characterized a second PCR of about 7 to 12 cycles. One entry per CDR3 protein, called by TCRdb with MiXCR from the 5' RACE reads. Here the sample spans roughly 1.6 million distinct CDR3 sequences, roughly 32% being singletons. Regarding the study as a whole: Shifts in expanded clonotypes may have been confounded by donor CMV status, which was unknown.

The sequencing sample was made of blood. The chain links TRBV29-1 to TRBJ1-1; D might be TRBD1 (5 bases). The TCR sequence derives from a woman in her twenties or thirties in good health. This CDR3 reads CSVERDVNTEAFF. CDR3 coding DNA: TGCAGCGTTGAGCGGGACGTGAACACTGAAGCTTTCTTT.